This T cell receptor (beta chain) was recorded in a study of blood T cell repertoires in COVID-19. Overall study context: Collection of acute and convalescent COVID-19 samples took place in the United States, Italy and Spain. Nucleic acid was either cDNA or gDNA, and it came from T cells, B-cell-depleted T cells, or PBMCs.

In the original workflow: Reference gene primer amplification gave estimated nucleated cell counts. Sequencing used immunoSEQ multiplex PCR; TCRdb keeps in-frame clones, though not all of them. The V and J calls and clone size are taken from that table; D and trimming were inferred from the DNA. The repertoire holds about 240,000 clones, with around 84% as singletons. V trimming: 5 bases; J trimming: 4 bases; junction bases outside the gene matches: 9. In germline, CDR1 is SQVTM, CDR2 ANQGSEA. The CDR3 length is 15 residues. The chain links TRBV29-1 to TRBJ2-1, with 9 bases lining up with TRBD2. The receptor comes from a young woman with acute or convalescent COVID-19. Source material: peripheral blood. The CDR3 loop reads CSVKPGLASYNEQFF. The CDR3 DNA reads as TGCAGCGTTAAACCCGGACTAGCGAGTTACAATGAGCAGTTCTTC.